The 26 T cell receptor beta chains below all came from one sample that was sequenced in a study of cytomegalovirus exposure and HLA in healthy donors. Only in-frame clones appear in the TCRdb table, and some are missing; sequencing was by immunoSEQ multiplex PCR. In the table there are roughly 200,000 clones, approximately 86% of which are singletons. The sample consisted of PBMCs. Receptor source: a man aged 25 to 40 in good health and CMV-seropositive.

This clone was observed once. The chain couples TRBV29-1 to TRBJ1-1; 9 nucleotides agree with TRBD1. With 6 bases clipped from V and 1 base from J, the junction kept 6 bases outside the gene matches. Germline loops: CDR1 SQVTM, CDR2 ANQGSEA. There are 14 residues in the CDR3. CDR3 coding DNA: TGCAGCGTCGCACAGGGGGCTGGGAACACTGAAGCTTTCTTT. Its protein is CSVAQGAGNTEAFF.

The chain recombines TRBV19 with TRBJ2-7, with D unresolved. Germline V gene sequence: CDR1 LNHDA, CDR2 SQIVND (reference sequence). V shed 3 bases and J shed 3 bases, with 6 bases lying between them. The CDR3 runs 12 residues. The chain's CDR3 is CASSIGLYEQYF. CDR3 DNA: TGTGCCAGTAGTATCGGCCTCTACGAGCAGTACTTC.

The gene calls are TRBV4-1 and TRBJ2-2, with 8 bases aligning to TRBD2. The germline CDR1 and CDR2 sequences are MGHRA and YSYEKL. The CDR3 sequence is 17 residues long. Unmatched junction bases numbered 12, after V lost 4 bases and J lost 5 bases. CDR3 nucleotide sequence: TGCGCCAGCAGCCCGCACACGGGGGGGCGGCGGACCGGGGAGCTGTTTTTT. Protein: CASSPHTGGRRTGELFF.

V gene TRBV5-6 combines with J gene TRBJ2-7; 9 bases are shared with TRBD1. The germline V gene has CDR1 SGHDT and CDR2 YYEEEE. V was pared by 5 bases and J by 3 bases, with 6 bases of the junction left unmatched. The CDR3 contains 14 residues. The CDR3 nucleotides read TGTGCCAGCAGGACCCGGGACAGGGTCTACGAGCAGTACTTC. Its protein product is CASRTRDRVYEQYF.

The gene calls are TRBV18 and TRBJ1-1; D gene ambiguous. The CDR3 runs to 15 residues. V lost 2 bases and J 0 bases, leaving 10 bases between the germline ends. CDR1 is KGHSH, CDR2 LQKENI, per germline. CDR3 DNA sequence: TGTGCCAGCTCACCAGAGGTCAGCATGAACACTGAAGCTTTCTTT. This encodes CASSPEVSMNTEAFF.

This chain joins TRBV7-2 and TRBJ2-7; 8 bases are shared with TRBD2. Germline lookup yields CDR1 SGHTA and CDR2 FQGNSA. The CDR3 runs 15 residues. V shed 5 bases, J shed 2 bases, and the junction held 8 bases outside the gene matches. The CDR3 loop reads CASSPHAGGTYEQYF. CDR3 bases: TGTGCCAGCAGCCCTCACGCGGGAGGAACCTACGAGCAGTACTTC. Together with reference TRBV7-2 and TRBJ2-7, the CDR3 gives the full variable domain: GAGVSQSPSNKVTEKGKDVELRCDPISGHTALYWYRQSLGQGLEFLIYFQGNSAPDKSGLPSDRFSAERTGGSVSTLTIQRTQQEDSAVYLCASSPHAGGTYEQYFGPGTRLTVT.

The chain combines TRBV19 with TRBJ2-1, with D perhaps matching TRBD1 or TRBD2 (7 bases each). The length of the CDR3 is 15 residues. CDR1 is LNHDA and CDR2 is SQIVND in the germline V gene (reference sequence). Trimming stripped 6 bases from V and 4 bases from J, with 16 bases between. Here the CDR3 DNA reads TGTGCCAGTAGGTCCAGGGGGGGGGAATACAATGAGCAGTTCTTC. Translation: CASRSRGGEYNEQFF.

The rearrangement uses TRBV6-5 and TRBJ1-6, with D perhaps TRBD1 (5 bases). V was cut by 6 bases and J by 9 bases, with 18 bases left in between. Per germline, CDR1 MNHEY and CDR2 SVGAGI. The CDR3 covers 15 residues. The CDR3 sequence: CASSPDLGGFSPLHF. The CDR3 DNA reads as TGTGCCAGCAGCCCAGATCTGGGGGGATTTTCACCCCTCCACTTT.

This clone appeared a single time. This chain joins TRBV10-3 and TRBJ2-7, with 7 bases lining up with TRBD1. Germline values: CDR1 ENHRY, CDR2 SYGVKD. The CDR3 extends over 13 amino acids. Trimming at V came to 10 bases and at J to 6 bases, leaving 12 bases not matched to a gene. CDR3 sequence: CATGQVGTPEQYF. The CDR3 DNA is TGTGCCACCGGACAGGTTGGTACCCCCGAGCAGTACTTC.

The gene calls are TRBV4-2 and TRBJ2-5; D call uncertain. The CDR3 loop spans 13 amino acids. Per germline, CDR1 LGHNA and CDR2 YNFKEQ. V was shortened by 4 bases and J by 4 bases, with 10 bases between the two germline ends. The CDR3 DNA is TGTGCCAGCAGCCCCCGGTCAATAGAGACCCAGTACTTC. Its translation: CASSPRSIETQYF.

This sequence joins TRBV9 and TRBJ2-3; TRBD2 agrees at 8 bases. The V gene end was trimmed by 5 bases and the J gene end by 1 base; junction bases not matched to a gene: 12. This CDR3 has 17 residues. Germline CDR1 and CDR2: SGDLS and YYNGEE. The CDR3 reads CASSGEEGSGGTDTQYF. The CDR3 region has the DNA TGTGCCAGCAGTGGGGAGGAGGGTAGCGGGGGCACAGATACGCAGTATTTT.

The rearrangement joins TRBV11-1 to TRBJ2-1, with D perhaps given as TRBD1 or TRBD2 (6 bases each). Trimming shortened V by 4 bases and J by 0 bases, and 16 bases separated the two germline ends. The CDR3 covers 17 residues. Germline V gene lookup returns CDR1 SGHAT and CDR2 FQDESV (reference sequence). Here the CDR3 reads CASSYGASGASYNEQFF. DNA of the CDR3: TGTGCCAGCAGCTACGGGGCTTCGGGGGCCTCCTACAATGAGCAGTTCTTC.

Only a few counts were recorded for this clone. This chain joins TRBV7-9 and TRBJ2-1; TRBD2 matches at 8 bases. Germline V gives CDR1 SEHNR, CDR2 FQNEAQ (reference sequence). The CDR3 sequence is 12 residues long. V dropped 10 bases and J dropped 9; count of bases not matched to a gene: 8. The CDR3 region is CATGAAGGEQFF. As DNA, the CDR3 is TGTGCCACCGGAGCTGCGGGAGGTGAGCAGTTCTTC.

The chain is built from TRBV4-2 and TRBJ2-7; TRBD2 matches 8 bases. The CDR3 sequence is 15 residues long. Trimming removed 2 bases from V and 0 bases from J; junction bases left unmatched: 3. The germline V gene encodes CDR1 LGHNA and CDR2 YNFKEQ. Here the CDR3 DNA reads TGTGCCAGCAGCCAAACTAGCGGAAGCTCCTACGAGCAGTACTTC. This gives the protein CASSQTSGSSYEQYF.

This rearrangement joins TRBV2 to TRBJ2-3; 8 nucleotides agree with TRBD2. After removal of 6 bases from V and 0 bases from J, the junction contained 8 bases not matched to a gene. Germline lookup yields CDR1 SNHLY and CDR2 FYNNEI. The CDR3 contains 16 residues. CDR3 sequence (DNA): TGTGCCAGCAGGGATAGCGGGGCCTATAGCACAGATACGCAGTATTTT. Encoded protein: CASRDSGAYSTDTQYF.

This chain joins TRBV28 and TRBJ1-2; the D is unclear. CDR1 is MDHEN and CDR2 is SYDVKM in the germline V gene. There are 15 residues in the CDR3. V lost 4 bases and J lost 0, with 12 bases in between. DNA of the CDR3: TGTGCCAGCAGTTCCCCGGGCGGGGCTAACTATGGCTACACCTTC. It encodes CASSSPGGANYGYTF.

About this clone: Other DNA sequences within the sample encode an identical CDR3. The chain couples TRBV2 to TRBJ1-5; TRBD1 might be the D (5 bases). Germline CDR1 SNHLY, CDR2 FYNNEI. This CDR3 spans 14 amino acids. With 0 bases removed from V and 6 bases from J, the gap between germline ends came to 9 bases. The CDR3 protein is CASSEAGGGQPQHF. For the CDR3, the DNA is TGTGCCAGCAGTGAAGCGGGGGGGGGTCAGCCCCAGCATTTT.

The gene calls are TRBV7-3 and TRBJ2-1, with TRBD2 as a possible D gene (5 bases). The CDR3 is 12 amino acids. CDR1 and CDR2 (germline): SGHTA, FQGTGA. Trimming removed 4 bases from V and 5 bases from J, with 6 bases in between. CDR3 coding DNA: TGTGCCAGCAGCTACGGGGACAATGAGCAGTTCTTC. It specifies CASSYGDNEQFF.

This chain joins TRBV9 and TRBJ2-3, with 9 positions matching TRBD1. With 3 bases clipped from V and 11 bases from J, the junction kept 16 bases outside the gene matches. Germline values: CDR1 SGDLS, CDR2 YYNGEE. The CDR3 sequence is 16 residues long. CDR3 sequence: CASSAYRDRDPRVQYF. The CDR3 nucleotides read TGTGCCAGCAGCGCCTACCGGGACAGGGACCCTAGGGTGCAGTATTTT.

V gene TRBV5-1 combines with J gene TRBJ2-7; perhaps TRBD1 as D (6 bases). V lost 0 bases and J lost 5, with 15 bases in between. Germline lookup yields CDR1 SGHRS and CDR2 YFSETQ. The CDR3 loop spans 15 amino acids. The CDR3 is CASSLGQGTIHEQYF. The CDR3 nucleotides are TGCGCCAGCAGCTTGGGGCAGGGGACAATACACGAGCAGTACTTC. Looking up the rest from reference TRBV5-1 and TRBJ2-7 gives the full variable domain: KAGVTQTPRYLIKTRGQQVTLSCSPISGHRSVSWYQQTPGQGLQFLFEYFSETQRNKGNFPGRFSGRQFSNSRSEMNVSTLELGDSALYLCASSLGQGTIHEQYFGPGTRLTVT.

The chain uses TRBV27 and TRBJ1-1; D unclear. The CDR3 runs to 11 residues. Germline assignment: CDR1 MNHEY and CDR2 SMNVEV (reference sequence). V lost 1 base, J lost 10 bases, and 7 bases lay in between. DNA of the CDR3: TGTGCCAGCAGTTTATTTGGGGTAGCTTTCTTT. Amino acid sequence: CASSLFGVAFF.

V and J are TRBV9 and TRBJ1-2, with D perhaps TRBD1 (5 bases). Germline V gene sequence: CDR1 SGDLS, CDR2 YYNGEE. V was cut by 1 base and J by 4 bases, with 14 bases left in between. The CDR3 spans 15 residues. CDR3 nucleotides: TGTGCCAGCAGCGTATTCGGTCAGGGTCTCTATGGCTACACCTTC. Translated, it gives CASSVFGQGLYGYTF.

This clone came up once. The CDR3 region is CASSQWAGQGPGELFF. The CDR3 nucleotides read TGCGCCAGCAGCCAATGGGCCGGACAGGGACCAGGGGAGCTGTTTTTT. The gene calls are TRBV4-1 and TRBJ2-2; TRBD1 aligns across 8 bases. This CDR3 has 16 residues. J gave up 8 bases and V 2 bases, and 10 bases lay outside the gene matches. Germline V lookup: CDR1 MGHRA, CDR2 YSYEKL.

About this clone itself: Other DNA sequences in this sample translate to the same CDR3. V is TRBV28 and J is TRBJ1-5; D not resolved. Trimming shortened V by 2 bases and J by 1 base, and 3 bases separated the two germline ends. The CDR3 covers 13 residues. The V gene's germline CDR1 is MDHEN and CDR2 SYDVKM. Here the CDR3 DNA reads TGTGCCAGCAGTTTAGGCAGCAATCAGCCCCAGCATTTT. The encoded protein is CASSLGSNQPQHF.

The chain uses TRBV11-2 and TRBJ1-2; possibly TRBD1 for D (6 bases). Germline V gene lookup returns CDR1 SGHAT and CDR2 FQNNGV. V lost 6 bases and J lost 6, with 23 bases in between. This CDR3 has 16 amino acids. In nucleotides, the CDR3 is TGTGCCAGCAGGGTACTCGGGGTCGGGGGGCGAAATGGCTACACCTTC. It translates to CASRVLGVGGRNGYTF.

The chain uses TRBV27 and TRBJ2-1; 11 nucleotides match TRBD2. In germline, CDR1 is MNHEY, CDR2 SMNVEV (reference sequence). The CDR3 is 16 residues long. V was pared by 5 bases and J by 7 bases, with 10 bases of the junction left unmatched. The CDR3 is CASSPLAGAAGNEQFF. CDR3 nucleotides: TGTGCCAGCAGTCCACTAGCGGGAGCGGCAGGAAATGAGCAGTTCTTC.